This T cell receptor beta chain is from a study of blood T cell repertoires in COVID-19. Whole-study context: Acute and convalescent COVID-19 samples came from the United States, Italy and Spain.

The V gene's germline CDR1 is KGHSH and CDR2 LQKENI. This CDR3 is built from 16 residues. V lost 0 bases to trimming and J lost 0 bases; unmatched junction nucleotides: 3. Source study methods: Nucleated cell number was recorded as an estimate derived from reference gene primer amplification. The table came from immunoSEQ multiplex PCR; TCRdb's copy has only in-frame clones and leaves some out. V and J calls and clone size come straight from that table; D and trimming were deduced from the DNA. The table has about 290,000 clones, approximately 86% seen once. The sequence came from a woman in her forties or fifties with active or convalescent COVID-19. The source material was peripheral blood. The chain employs TRBV18 and TRBJ1-1; 8 bases align to TRBD1. The CDR3 sequence is CASSPPQGALNTEAFF. The CDR3 nucleotides read TGTGCCAGCTCACCACCTCAGGGGGCCCTGAACACTGAAGCTTTCTTT.